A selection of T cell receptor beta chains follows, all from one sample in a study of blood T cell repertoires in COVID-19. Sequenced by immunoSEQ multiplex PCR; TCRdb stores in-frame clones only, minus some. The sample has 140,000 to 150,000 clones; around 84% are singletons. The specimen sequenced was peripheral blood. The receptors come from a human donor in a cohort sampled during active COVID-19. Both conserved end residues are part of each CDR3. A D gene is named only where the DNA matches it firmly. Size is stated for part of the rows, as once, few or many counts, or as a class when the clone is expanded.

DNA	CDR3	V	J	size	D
TGTGCCAGCAGTTTGGGGGGACAGGGGGCTTGGTTCGGGGAGCTGTTTTTT	CASSLGGQGAWFGELFF	TRBV28	TRBJ2-2	NA	TRBD1
TGTGCCAGCAGTGAAGATGCAGGGGGCGCGGGTGGCTACACCTTC	CASSEDAGGAGGYTF	TRBV2	TRBJ1-2	NA	TRBD1
TGTGCCAGCAGCTCCCCCAGCTCTGGAAACACCATATATTTT	CASSSPSSGNTIYF	TRBV13	TRBJ1-3	NA	NA
TGTGCCAGCCTCCCGGGACAGGGGCTTGTTGAGGGTGGCTACACCTTC	CASLPGQGLVEGGYTF	TRBV28	TRBJ1-2	NA	TRBD1
TGTGCCAGCAGCTTGTTCAGTGAAGAGACCCAGTACTTC	CASSLFSEETQYF	TRBV5-4	TRBJ2-5	NA	NA
TGTGCCAGCAGTTTATCCCAAACGAGCTCCTACGAGCAGTACTTC	CASSLSQTSSYEQYF	TRBV27	TRBJ2-7	NA	NA
TGTGCCAGCAGCCAAGGCGGGATTGATAGCAATCAGCCCCAGCATTTT	CASSQGGIDSNQPQHF	TRBV4-2	TRBJ1-5	NA	NA
TGTGCCAGCAGCCCAGGACAGGGGTACTATGGCTACACCTTC	CASSPGQGYYGYTF	TRBV7-2	TRBJ1-2	once	TRBD1
TGCGCCAGCAGCCAACTGGACAGAGATCAGCCCCAGCATTTT	CASSQLDRDQPQHF	TRBV4-1	TRBJ1-5	NA	NA
TGCGCCAGCAGCCTGGGGACAGGGAACTCACCCCTCCACTTT	CASSLGTGNSPLHF	TRBV4-3	TRBJ1-6	NA	TRBD1
TGCGCCAGCAGCTTGGAGGACAGGGTAAATCCTAACTATGGCTACACCTTC	CASSLEDRVNPNYGYTF	TRBV5-1	TRBJ1-2	NA	TRBD1
TGTGCCAGCAGTTTAAAACATGTTGGCTACACCTTC	CASSLKHVGYTF	TRBV12-3/TRBV12-4	TRBJ1-2	NA	NA
TGTGCCAGCAGAGCGTTCATGAACACTGAAGCTTTCTTT	CASRAFMNTEAFF	TRBV2	TRBJ1-1	NA	NA
TGCGCCAGCAGTCAGGGGCAGGGGAGTAACTATGGCTACACCTTC	CASSQGQGSNYGYTF	TRBV4-3	TRBJ1-2	NA	NA
TGTGCCAGCAGATCGGACAGCCTAGGGAACACTGAAGCTTTCTTT	CASRSDSLGNTEAFF	TRBV7-2	TRBJ1-1	NA	NA
TGCGCCAGCAGTGAGTCAGCTAGCGGGGGGGCGAATACGCAGTATTTT	CASSESASGGANTQYF	TRBV10-1	TRBJ2-3	NA	TRBD2